This TCR beta chain emerged from a study of blood T cell repertoires in COVID-19. Whole-study context: T cells, B-cell-depleted T cells, or PBMCs supplied cDNA or gDNA.

Germline V CDR1 and CDR2: SNHLY, FYNNEI. With 6 bases clipped from V and 8 bases from J, the junction kept 12 bases outside the gene matches. The CDR3 length is 15 residues. Original handling: Quantification of nucleated cells was approximated via reference gene primer amplification. Clones were sequenced by immunoSEQ multiplex PCR, and TCRdb holds only the in-frame ones, with some missing. V and J calls and clone size follow that table, whereas D and trimming were derived from the DNA. The sample yields about 430,000 clones, roughly 90% seen once. Enrolled through a virtual design, the participants were between about 18 and 100 years of age and came from roughly 22 US areas. Assignments of participants to cohorts depended upon their own reported clinical history.

This TCR was recovered from a woman aged 18-29 years who had been exposed to COVID-19. The sequenced sample consisted of PBMCs or T cells enriched from blood (not recorded which). V and J are TRBV2 and TRBJ2-1; 8 bases agree with TRBD1. CDR3 sequence: CASSQGAGGYHEQFF. In DNA form, the CDR3 reads TGTGCCAGCAGCCAAGGAGCAGGGGGCTATCATGAGCAGTTCTTC.